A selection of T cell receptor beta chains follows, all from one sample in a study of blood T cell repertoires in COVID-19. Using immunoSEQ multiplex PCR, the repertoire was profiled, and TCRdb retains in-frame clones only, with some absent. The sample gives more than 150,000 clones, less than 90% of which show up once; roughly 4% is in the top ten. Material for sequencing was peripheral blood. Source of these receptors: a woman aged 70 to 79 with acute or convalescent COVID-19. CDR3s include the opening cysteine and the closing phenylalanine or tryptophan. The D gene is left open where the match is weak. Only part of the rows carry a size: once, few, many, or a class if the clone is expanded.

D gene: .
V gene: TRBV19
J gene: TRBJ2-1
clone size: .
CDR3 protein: CASRPAVGNEQFF
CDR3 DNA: TGTGCCAGTAGGCCAGCGGTCGGCAATGAGCAGTTCTTC

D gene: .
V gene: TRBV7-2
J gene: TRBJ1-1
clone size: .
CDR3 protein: CASSTFRGSTEAFF
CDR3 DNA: TGTGCCAGCAGTACTTTTAGGGGCTCCACTGAAGCTTTCTTT

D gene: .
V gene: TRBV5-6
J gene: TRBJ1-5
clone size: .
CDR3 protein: CASSLQGRKAPQHF
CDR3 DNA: TGTGCCAGCAGCTTGCAAGGGAGAAAGGCGCCCCAGCATTTT

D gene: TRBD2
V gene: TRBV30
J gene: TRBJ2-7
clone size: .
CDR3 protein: CAWSTGTSGRNSYEQYF
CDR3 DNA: TGTGCCTGGAGTACCGGGACTAGCGGGAGAAACTCCTACGAGCAGTACTTC

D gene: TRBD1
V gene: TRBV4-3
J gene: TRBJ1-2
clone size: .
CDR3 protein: CASSPAGTGYGYTF
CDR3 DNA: TGCGCCAGCAGCCCCGCCGGGACAGGCTATGGCTACACCTTC

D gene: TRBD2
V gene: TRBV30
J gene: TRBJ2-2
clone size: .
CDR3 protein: CAWSGTSGMIGELFF
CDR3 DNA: TGTGCCTGGAGTGGAACTAGCGGGATGATCGGGGAGCTGTTTTTT

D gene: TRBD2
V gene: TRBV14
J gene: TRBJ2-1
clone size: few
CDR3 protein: CASSQEASGGFRSYNEQFF
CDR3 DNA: TGTGCCAGCAGCCAAGAGGCTAGCGGGGGGTTCCGCTCCTACAATGAGCAGTTCTTC

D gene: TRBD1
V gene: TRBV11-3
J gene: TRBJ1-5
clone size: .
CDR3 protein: CASSCTGDPQPQHF
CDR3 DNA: TGTGCCAGCAGCTGTACAGGGGACCCTCAGCCCCAGCATTTT

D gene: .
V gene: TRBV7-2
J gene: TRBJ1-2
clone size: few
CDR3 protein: CASSFGVTNYGYTF
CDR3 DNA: TGTGCCAGCAGCTTCGGGGTGACTAACTATGGCTACACCTTC

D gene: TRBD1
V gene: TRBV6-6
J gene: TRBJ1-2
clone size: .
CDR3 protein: CASTQDRGRNGYTF
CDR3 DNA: TGTGCCAGCACCCAGGACAGGGGACGGAATGGCTACACCTTC

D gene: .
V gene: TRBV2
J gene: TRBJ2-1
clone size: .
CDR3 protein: CASTLDSYNEQFF
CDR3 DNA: TGTGCCAGCACCCTGGACAGCTACAATGAGCAGTTCTTC

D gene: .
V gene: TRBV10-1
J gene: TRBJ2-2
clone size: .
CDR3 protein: CASSLRNTGELFF
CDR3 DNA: TGCGCCAGCAGTCTCAGGAACACCGGGGAGCTGTTTTTT

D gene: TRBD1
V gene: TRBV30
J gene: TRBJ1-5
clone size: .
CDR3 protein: CAWSPLWDRGGQPQHF
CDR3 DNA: TGTGCCTGGAGCCCATTGTGGGACAGGGGGGGTCAGCCCCAGCATTTT

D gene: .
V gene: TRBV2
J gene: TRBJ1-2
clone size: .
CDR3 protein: CASSREQGANYGYTF
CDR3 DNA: TGTGCCAGCAGTAGAGAGCAGGGCGCTAACTATGGCTACACCTTC

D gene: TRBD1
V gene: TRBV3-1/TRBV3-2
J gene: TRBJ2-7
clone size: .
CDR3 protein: CASSPRTGSYEQYF
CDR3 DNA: TGTGCCAGCAGCCCACGGACAGGGTCCTACGAGCAGTACTTC

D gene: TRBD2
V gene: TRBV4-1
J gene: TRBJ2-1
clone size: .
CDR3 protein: CASSQVSSGSYEQFF
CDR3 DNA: TGCGCCAGCAGCCAAGTCTCTAGCGGGAGCTATGAGCAGTTCTTC

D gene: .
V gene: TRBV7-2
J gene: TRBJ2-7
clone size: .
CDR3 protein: CASSSQGISYEQYF
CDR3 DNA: TGTGCCAGCAGCTCACAGGGAATCTCCTACGAGCAGTACTTC

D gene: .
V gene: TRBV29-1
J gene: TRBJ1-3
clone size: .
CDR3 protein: CSVRSSGNTIYF
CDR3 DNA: TGCAGCGTGCGAAGCTCTGGAAACACCATATATTTT

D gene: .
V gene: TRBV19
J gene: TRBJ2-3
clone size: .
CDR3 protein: CATLRRGGSADTQYF
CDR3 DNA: TGTGCCACCCTCCGAAGGGGGGGGTCGGCAGATACGCAGTATTTT

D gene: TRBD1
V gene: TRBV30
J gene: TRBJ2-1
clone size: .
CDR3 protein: CAWRFRTGGDPSSYNEQFF
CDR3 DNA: TGTGCCTGGAGATTCAGGACAGGGGGTGACCCTAGCTCCTACAATGAGCAGTTCTTC

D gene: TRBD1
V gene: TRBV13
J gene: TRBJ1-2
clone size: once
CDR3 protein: CASRQWTGWKDGYTF
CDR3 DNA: TGTGCCAGCAGACAGTGGACAGGGTGGAAGGATGGCTACACCTTC

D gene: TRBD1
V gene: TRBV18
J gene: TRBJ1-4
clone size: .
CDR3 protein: CASSKGQGEKLFF
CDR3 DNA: TGTGCCAGCTCAAAGGGACAGGGAGAAAAACTGTTTTTT